Described below is a single T cell receptor beta chain sequence and its context. Its matching antigen is unknown. On average roughly 90,000 T cells per donor were immunosequenced. This sample stems from a study of T cells in tuberculosis. The wider study: In South Africa, adults with active tuberculosis were compared with IGRA-negative and latently infected IGRA-positive adolescents. Regarding the study as a whole: Shorter CDR3-alpha in active tuberculosis partly drove smaller distances.

The data were produced by immunoSEQ multiplex PCR, yet TCRdb's version contains in-frame clones alone and is incomplete. Seen here are 30,000 or so clones, 95% to 96% observed once, and the top ten hold over 2%. The material sequenced was PBMCs. The clonotype originates from a donor between 10 and 35 years old with latent tuberculosis or without tuberculosis infection.

CDR3 amino acids: CASSRVQRTSGEQYF. CDR3 sequence (DNA): TGTGCCAGTAGTAGGGTCCAGCGTACCTCCGGCGAGCAGTACTTC. This sequence joins TRBV19 and TRBJ2-7; D remains unclear. Germline V gene sequence: CDR1 LNHDA, CDR2 SQIVND (reference sequence). The V end was cut by 4 bases, the J end by 6 bases, with 19 bases between. This CDR3 is 15 amino acids long.